The source of this TCR beta chain is a study of CD8 T cells in Susac syndrome. With random hexamers, roughly 0.5 to 1 ug RNA was reverse transcribed. It was immunoSEQ multiplex PCR that amplified TCR beta CDR3 across 54 Vbeta and 13 Jbeta. From the immunoSEQ multiplex PCR reads, TCRdb called clonotypes with MiXCR, one entry per CDR3 protein. The profile shows 150,000 to 200,000 distinct CDR3 sequences, roughly 93% of them singletons. The CDR3 sequence is 12 residues long. V was pared by 4 bases and J by 5 bases, with 11 bases between. The germline V gene has CDR1 SQVTM and CDR2 ANQGSEA. TCR beta sequences were obtained from blood CD8+ and CD4+ T cells. Negative isolation was applied to CD8+ and CD4+ T cells, and FACS enrichment was applied to TEMRA cells.

The chain couples TRBV29-1 to TRBJ1-2, with a weak D call TRBD1 (5 bases). The sequenced material came from CD4+ T cells from PBMCs. This receptor was obtained from a human donor in good health. This CDR3 is CSVVDRGYGYTF. The DNA of the CDR3 is TGCAGCGTTGTAGACAGAGGGTATGGCTACACCTTC.